The entry that follows covers one TCR beta chain sequence. The target antigen is unknown. The Oncomine TCR Beta short-read assay generated sequence data from the DNA of cultured CD4+ T cells. TCRdb fed the PCR reads into MiXCR, producing one record per CDR3 protein. This sample has roughly 17,000 distinct CDR3 sequences; 55% occur once, and the top ten carry roughly 7%. The data belong to a study of vaccination and CD4 T cells after COVID-19. Study-wide results and caveats: Spike mono-reactivity was found in 304 of 307 vaccine-specific clones from convalescent patients.

Specified treatment: approximately 11-day PBMC culture with coronavirus spike peptide pools or control peptides (ViraFEST assay). The length of the CDR3 is 13 residues. Trimming cost V 2 bases and J 12 bases; bases outside gene matches: 8. The germline V gene encodes CDR1 MNHEY and CDR2 SVGAGI. Sample: CD4+ T cells from blood, cultured in vitro. The chain uses TRBV6-5 and TRBJ1-2; 8 nucleotides agree with TRBD1. This clonotype was sampled from a human donor who had recovered from COVID-19. The CDR3 here is CASSYVGAGGHTF. CDR3 DNA sequence: TGTGCCAGCAGTTACGTTGGGGCAGGGGGCCACACCTTC.